This entry is about one T cell receptor beta chain. This record comes from a study of blood T cell repertoires in COVID-19. The study drew participants aged roughly 18 to 89 years from some 25 US areas. Participants' reported clinical history set cohort assignment. Per the authors' pipeline: The assay estimated nucleated cells by amplifying reference gene primers. Measured with immunoSEQ multiplex PCR; TCRdb has only the in-frame clones, and not every one. That table gives V, J and clone size, and the DNA gave D and trimming. The sample records around 250,000 clones, approximately 88% being singletons. With 0 bases removed from V and 4 bases from J, the gap between germline ends came to 7 bases. Germline CDR1 is LGHNT and CDR2 is FRNRAP. The CDR3 runs to 14 residues.

The rearrangement joins TRBV12-5 to TRBJ2-1; D unclear. The receptor was derived from a woman in her 40s with acute COVID-19. Sequencing was performed on PBMCs or T cells enriched from blood (not recorded which). The CDR3 DNA is TGTGCTAGTGGTTTGGTCCTATGGTACAATGAGCAGTTCTTC. Translation: CASGLVLWYNEQFF.